The clone carrying this T cell receptor (beta chain) has a handful of counts. The assay was immunoSEQ multiplex PCR, and TCRdb's table has in-frame clones only and misses some. Of about 140,000 clones in the sample, about 90% are singletons; the top ten hold 11%. This sample was included in a study of blood T cell repertoires in COVID-19. This CDR3 is 14 amino acids long. V dropped 4 bases and J dropped 1 base, with 11 bases sitting between them. In germline, CDR1 is SGDLS, CDR2 YYNGEE. The source material was PBMCs or T cells enriched from blood (not recorded which). This rearrangement joins TRBV9 to TRBJ1-2; D uncertain. This clonotype was obtained from a man aged 55 to 69 who had recovered from COVID-19. Here the CDR3 reads CASSPLGLNYGYTF. The CDR3 DNA reads as TGTGCCAGCAGCCCCCTTGGGCTTAACTATGGCTACACCTTC.